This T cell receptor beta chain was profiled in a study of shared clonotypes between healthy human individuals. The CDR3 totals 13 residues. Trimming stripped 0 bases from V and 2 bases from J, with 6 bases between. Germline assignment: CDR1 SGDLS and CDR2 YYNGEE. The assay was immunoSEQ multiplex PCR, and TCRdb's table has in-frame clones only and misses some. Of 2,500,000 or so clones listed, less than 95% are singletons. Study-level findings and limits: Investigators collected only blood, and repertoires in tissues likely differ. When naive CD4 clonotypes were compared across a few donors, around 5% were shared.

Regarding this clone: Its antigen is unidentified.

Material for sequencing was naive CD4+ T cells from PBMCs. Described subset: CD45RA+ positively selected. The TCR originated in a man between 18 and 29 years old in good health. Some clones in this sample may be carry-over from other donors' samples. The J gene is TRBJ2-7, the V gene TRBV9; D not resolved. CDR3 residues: CASSVDSTYEQYF. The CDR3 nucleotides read TGTGCCAGCAGCGTAGACAGCACCTACGAGCAGTACTTC.